Below are 32 T cell receptor beta chains sequenced from a single sample in a study of T cell changes during pregnancy in multiple sclerosis. This table comes from immunoSEQ multiplex PCR, and its TCRdb copy is limited to in-frame clones, with some not included. Altogether about 69,000 clones are present, roughly 90% being singletons, with the ten largest covering under 0.35%. The material sequenced was CD4+ T cells from peripheral blood mononuclear cells, taken in the third trimester of pregnancy. The receptors shown here come from a female donor in good health, enrolled as a control in a pregnancy study.

V gene TRBV5-4 combines with J gene TRBJ1-6, with D possibly matching TRBD1 (5 bases). The length of the CDR3 is 18 residues. The V end was cut by 1 base, the J end by 0 bases, with 14 bases between. The germline CDR1 and CDR2 sequences are SGHNT and YYREEE (reference sequence). The CDR3 protein is CASSLQGGASSYNSPLHF. In DNA, the CDR3 is TGTGCCAGCAGCTTGCAGGGAGGGGCGAGCTCCTATAATTCACCCCTCCACTTT.

This clone was picked up one time. The V call is TRBV19, the J call TRBJ2-6, with 7 nucleotides matching TRBD1. CDR3 size: 17 residues. The V segment lost 5 bases and the J segment 4 bases; nucleotides outside the gene matches: 11. Germline V gene sequence: CDR1 LNHDA, CDR2 SQIVND (reference sequence). CDR3 region: CASSPPLTGSGANVLTF. CDR3 DNA sequence: TGTGCCAGTAGTCCGCCCCTGACAGGGTCAGGGGCCAACGTCCTGACTTTC.

The rearrangement links TRBV2 to TRBJ1-5, with 7 bases identical to TRBD1. From germline, CDR1 is SNHLY and CDR2 FYNNEI. Germline trimming cut 6 bases from V and 4 bases from J; bases unmatched to any gene: 0. The CDR3 consists of 12 residues. CDR3 amino acids: CASRGQNQPQHF. Written as DNA, the CDR3 is TGTGCCAGCAGGGGACAGAATCAGCCCCAGCATTTT.

This clone was seen a single time. The chain employs TRBV6-1 and TRBJ2-6; D may be TRBD1 (6 bases). The CDR3 extends over 15 amino acids. V was pared by 5 bases and J by 4 bases, with 12 bases between. In germline, CDR1 is MNHNS, CDR2 SASEGT. CDR3 residues: CASSFTGSGANVLTF. The CDR3 bases are TGTGCCAGCAGTTTTACAGGGTCGGGGGCCAACGTCCTGACTTTC.

The chain employs TRBV11-3 and TRBJ2-7; D is possibly TRBD1 (6 bases). The V gene's germline CDR1 is SGHNT and CDR2 YENEEA. V was clipped by 3 bases and J by 5 bases, with 14 bases between them. CDR3 length: 14 residues. The CDR3 reads CASSFEAGVDEQYF. CDR3 nucleotide sequence: TGTGCCAGCAGCTTCGAGGCAGGGGTTGACGAGCAGTACTTC.

This clone has a single count. The rearrangement uses TRBV5-1 and TRBJ1-1; 10 nucleotides align to TRBD1. The CDR3 is 15 residues long. Germline V gives CDR1 SGHRS, CDR2 YFSETQ. The ends lost 5 bases at V and 2 bases at J; junction bases unmatched: 6. The CDR3 spells CASRTTGGVNTEAFF. Written as DNA, the CDR3 is TGCGCCAGCAGAACGACAGGGGGCGTAAACACTGAAGCTTTCTTT.

This clone has only one observation. The V call is TRBV7-2, the J call TRBJ1-1; 9 bases match TRBD1. From germline, CDR1 is SGHTA and CDR2 FQGNSA. This CDR3 spans 15 amino acids. Trimming removed 1 base from V and 6 bases from J; junction bases left unmatched: 6. The DNA for the CDR3 is TGTGCCAGCAGCTTAGAACAGGGGGCGCGGGCTGAAGCTTTCTTT. It codes for CASSLEQGARAEAFF. The full variable domain, with the rest looked up from reference TRBV7-2 and TRBJ1-1, is GAGVSQSPSNKVTEKGKDVELRCDPISGHTALYWYRQSLGQGLEFLIYFQGNSAPDKSGLPSDRFSAERTGGSVSTLTIQRTQQEDSAVYLCASSLEQGARAEAFFGQGTRLTVV.

This clone was detected once. The chain couples TRBV6-1 to TRBJ2-7; maybe TRBD2 (5 bases). The CDR3 loop spans 13 amino acids. Germline values: CDR1 MNHNS, CDR2 SASEGT. V dropped 5 bases and J dropped 5 bases, with 13 bases sitting between them. The CDR3 DNA reads TGTGCCAGCAGTATAAGGGCGGGCGACGAGCAGTACTTC. Protein: CASSIRAGDEQYF.

The chain joins TRBV30 to TRBJ2-1; TRBD2 agrees at 12 bases. From germline, CDR1 is GTSNPN and CDR2 SVGIG (reference sequence). This CDR3 is built from 16 residues. Trimming at V came to 4 bases and at J to 8 bases, leaving 12 bases not matched to a gene. CDR3 in amino acids: CAWTLAGGGLVDEQFF. The CDR3 DNA sequence: TGTGCCTGGACACTAGCGGGGGGCGGCCTGGTCGATGAGCAGTTCTTC. The whole variable domain, filled in from reference TRBV30 and TRBJ2-1, reads SQTIHQWPATLVQPVGSPLSLECTVEGTSNPNLYWYRQAAGRGLQLLFYSVGIGQISSEVPQNLSASRPQDRQFILSSKKLLLSDSGFYLCAWTLAGGGLVDEQFFGPGTRLTVL.

V gene TRBV18 combines with J gene TRBJ2-6; D is undetermined. V lost 4 bases and J lost 4, with 11 bases in between. Germline V gene sequence: CDR1 KGHSH, CDR2 LQKENI. The CDR3 has 15 residues. CDR3 amino acids: CASSHQESGANVLTF. DNA for the CDR3: TGTGCCAGCTCACACCAAGAGTCCGGGGCCAACGTCCTGACTTTC.

A note on this clone: The same CDR3 is also encoded by other DNA sequences in this sample. The CDR3 DNA reads TGTGCCAGCAGCTTAGTGCCGGGGAACACTGAAGCTTTCTTT. This encodes CASSLVPGNTEAFF. The chain couples TRBV7-2 to TRBJ1-1; D unresolved. Germline lookup yields CDR1 SGHTA and CDR2 FQGNSA. Trimming took off 1 base at V and 1 base at J, with 7 bases between the two ends. The CDR3 covers 14 residues.

The CDR3 reads CASSVKQGLGYEQFF. The DNA for the CDR3 is TGTGCCAGTAGTGTGAAGCAGGGACTAGGGTATGAGCAGTTCTTC. V is TRBV19 and J is TRBJ2-1, with 8 bases aligning to TRBD2. CDR1 and CDR2 (germline): LNHDA, SQIVND (reference sequence). V gave up 5 bases and J gave up 8 bases; unmatched junction bases: 11. The CDR3 covers 15 residues. Complete variable domain (other parts from reference TRBV19 and TRBJ2-1): DGGITQSPKYLFRKEGQNVTLSCEQNLNHDAMYWYRQDPGQGLRLIYYSQIVNDFQKGDIAEGYSVSREKKESFPLTVTSAQKNPTAFYLCASSVKQGLGYEQFFGPGTRLTVL.

The V gene is TRBV4-3, the J gene TRBJ1-2; D not resolved. The CDR3 consists of 15 residues. The germline CDR1 and CDR2 sequences are LGHNA and YSLEER. V shed 4 bases and J shed 3 bases, with 15 bases lying between them. The CDR3, as DNA: TGCGCCAGCAGCCCCACCTCAGAGGTTCACTATGGCTACACCTTC. Protein product: CASSPTSEVHYGYTF.

The chain is built from TRBV6-1 and TRBJ2-7, with TRBD1 identical over 8 bases. V was pared by 10 bases and J by 3 bases, with 5 bases of the junction left unmatched. Germline values: CDR1 MNHNS, CDR2 SASEGT. The CDR3 runs to 12 residues. The CDR3 bases are TGTGCCACCAGGGACAGGTTCTACGAGCAGTACTTC. Protein product: CATRDRFYEQYF.

The rearrangement uses TRBV7-9 and TRBJ1-2, with D perhaps TRBD1 (5 bases). In germline, CDR1 is SEHNR, CDR2 FQNEAQ (reference sequence). The V gene lost 5 bases and the J gene lost 8 bases, with 30 bases spanning the gap. This CDR3 has 18 residues. The CDR3 loop reads CASSLREGSGIGLYGYTF. The CDR3 coding sequence is TGTGCCAGCAGCCTGAGGGAGGGGTCAGGGATCGGTCTATACGGCTACACCTTC.

This clone was counted a single time. The chain couples TRBV11-3 to TRBJ2-7; D remains unclear. Germline-derived CDR1 and CDR2 are SGHNT and YENEEA. This CDR3 has 14 amino acids. Trimming cost V 2 bases and J 0 bases, with 8 bases left between them. The CDR3 is CASSLSLSSYEQYF. The CDR3 DNA sequence: TGTGCCAGCAGCTTATCTCTGAGCTCCTACGAGCAGTACTTC.

This chain joins TRBV19 and TRBJ2-7; 9 bases are a match to TRBD1. This CDR3 spans 13 amino acids. The V and J ends lost 4 bases and 7 bases, in that order; junction bases with no gene match: 5. Per germline, CDR1 LNHDA and CDR2 SQIVND (reference sequence). CDR3 in amino acids: CASSTQGADEQYF. The CDR3, as DNA: TGTGCCAGTAGTACACAGGGGGCGGATGAGCAGTACTTC.

The chain couples TRBV4-1 to TRBJ2-2; D may be TRBD2 (6 bases). Trimming cost V 2 bases and J 0 bases, with 13 bases left between them. The CDR3 contains 17 residues. Germline V gives CDR1 MGHRA, CDR2 YSYEKL. The CDR3 here is CASSQRRGRANTGELFF. Written as DNA, the CDR3 is TGCGCCAGCAGCCAAAGGAGGGGTCGGGCGAACACCGGGGAGCTGTTTTTT.

V is TRBV7-2 and J is TRBJ1-1, with a tentative D call TRBD1 (6 bases). V lost 0 bases, J lost 1 base, and 9 bases lay in between. Germline V lookup: CDR1 SGHTA, CDR2 FQGNSA. This CDR3 has 15 residues. The CDR3 DNA reads TGTGCCAGCAGCTTAGCGGGGGCGGGGAACACTGAAGCTTTCTTT. Translation gives CASSLAGAGNTEAFF.

This clone has only one observation. V and J are TRBV15 and TRBJ2-7; D gene unclear. Germline V gene data show CDR1 as LNHNV and CDR2 as YYDKDF (reference sequence). Trimming removed 4 bases from V and 7 bases from J, with 8 bases in between. The CDR3 runs 11 residues. The CDR3 DNA reads TGTGCCACCAGCATCTCCCGGGAGCAGTACTTC. Translation: CATSISREQYF.

The chain is built from TRBV18 and TRBJ1-2; 12 bases align to TRBD1. The CDR3 is 16 residues long. The junction had 6 bases not matched to a gene; V was cut back by 0 bases and J by 7 bases. Germline V CDR1 and CDR2: KGHSH, LQKENI. The CDR3 spells CASSPPGTGGRFGYTF. DNA of the CDR3: TGTGCCAGCTCACCACCGGGGACAGGGGGCCGGTTTGGCTACACCTTC. Full variable domain (rest looked up from reference TRBV18 and TRBJ1-2): NAGVMQNPRHLVRRRGQEARLRCSPMKGHSHVYWYRQLPEEGLKFMVYLQKENIIDESGMPKERFSAEFPKEGPSILRIQQVVRGDSAAYFCASSPPGTGGRFGYTFGSGTRLTVV.

The chain joins TRBV5-6 to TRBJ2-1, with D possibly matching TRBD2 (5 bases). Germline lookup yields CDR1 SGHDT and CDR2 YYEEEE. The CDR3 extends over 15 amino acids. Trimming shortened V by 6 bases and J by 5 bases, and 18 bases separated the two germline ends. For the CDR3, the DNA is TGTGCCAGCACCCTCCTGCATGGGGAGAACAATGAGCAGTTCTTC. Protein sequence: CASTLLHGENNEQFF.

The rearrangement joins TRBV6-5 to TRBJ1-1; D remains unclear. The ends were cut back, 7 bases at V and 0 bases at J, with 9 bases in the middle. Germline V CDR1 and CDR2: MNHEY, SVGAGI. The CDR3 has 13 amino acids. Here the CDR3 DNA reads TGTGCCAGCACTAACGGGGTGAACACTGAAGCTTTCTTT. Its translation is CASTNGVNTEAFF.

The V and J genes are TRBV5-4 and TRBJ1-3, with 10 bases identical to TRBD1. V lost 3 bases, J lost 2 bases, and 2 bases stayed unmatched. Looked up from germline, CDR1 is SGHNT and CDR2 is YYREEE (reference sequence). The CDR3 has 15 amino acids. Written as DNA, the CDR3 is TGTGCCAGCAGCTCCGGGACAGGGGCTGGAAACACCATATATTTT. This codes for CASSSGTGAGNTIYF.

The chain uses TRBV11-2 and TRBJ2-4; D gene unclear. The V and J ends lost 1 base and 4 bases respectively, with 5 bases between them. Germline lookup yields CDR1 SGHAT and CDR2 FQNNGV. The CDR3 extends over 13 amino acids. This chain's CDR3 is CASSLGLKNIQYF. The CDR3, as DNA: TGTGCCAGCAGCTTAGGGCTTAAAAACATTCAGTACTTC.

The CDR3 spells CASSGLQGASPLHF. CDR3 DNA sequence: TGTGCCAGCAGCGGACTACAGGGGGCCTCACCCCTCCACTTT. The rearrangement links TRBV9 to TRBJ1-6; 9 bases fit TRBD1. V trimming: 3 bases; J trimming: 10 bases; junction bases outside the gene matches: 5. The length of the CDR3 is 14 residues. The germline gives CDR1 SGDLS, CDR2 YYNGEE.

The rearrangement uses TRBV19 and TRBJ2-5; 10 positions agree with TRBD2. Unmatched junction bases numbered 13, after V lost 5 bases and J lost 7 bases. CDR1 LNHDA and CDR2 SQIVND come from the germline V gene (reference sequence). This CDR3 has 16 amino acids. The CDR3 DNA is TGTGCCAGTAGTCCTAGAACTAGCGGGGTCTTCAGGACCCAGTACTTC. It yields the protein CASSPRTSGVFRTQYF.

The CDR3 region has the DNA TGTGCCAGCAGCGTAGTGCCACAGTATAATGAAAAACTGTTTTTT. Protein sequence: CASSVVPQYNEKLFF. The rearrangement joins TRBV9 to TRBJ1-4; D not resolved. This CDR3 has 15 residues. Germline V gene sequence: CDR1 SGDLS, CDR2 YYNGEE. The germline V and J ends were trimmed by 0 bases and 4 bases, with 10 bases remaining between them.

The rearrangement links TRBV18 to TRBJ2-7, with 8 bases that match TRBD2. With V trimmed by 3 bases and J by 6 bases, 7 bases remained unmatched. The CDR3 covers 14 residues. Germline loops: CDR1 KGHSH, CDR2 LQKENI. In DNA, the CDR3 is TGTGCCAGCTCACCCGGCCGGGGGGGAGGCGAGCAGTACTTC. It is translated as CASSPGRGGGEQYF.

The J gene is TRBJ2-5, the V gene TRBV6-5; 8 bases agree with TRBD2. V lost 2 bases and J lost 4; bases outside the gene matches: 3. The germline CDR1 and CDR2 sequences are MNHEY and SVGAGI. CDR3 length: 14 amino acids. The CDR3 protein is CASSYIGGGETQYF. CDR3 bases: TGTGCCAGCAGTTACATCGGGGGGGGAGAGACCCAGTACTTC.

This clone was detected a few times. The CDR3 DNA sequence: TGTGCCAGCAGCCACGAAAACAGGGGGCGACGGGTGTGCACCTTC. It specifies CASSHENRGRRVCTF. The chain is built from TRBV4-2 and TRBJ1-2, with 9 nucleotides matching TRBD1. CDR1 and CDR2 (germline): LGHNA, YNFKEQ. V was pared by 3 bases and J by 13 bases, with 15 bases of the junction left unmatched. There are 15 residues in the CDR3.

The V call is TRBV18, the J call TRBJ2-2, with 15 bases identical to TRBD2. From germline, CDR1 is KGHSH and CDR2 LQKENI. CDR3 size: 18 residues. Losses at the gene ends were 0 bases for V and 2 bases for J; bases not matched to a gene: 1. CDR3 region: CASSPPGLAGGNTGELFF. In nucleotides, the CDR3 is TGTGCCAGCTCACCACCGGGACTAGCGGGGGGAAACACCGGGGAGCTGTTTTTT.